This T cell receptor (beta chain) appears in the sequencing data of a study of cytomegalovirus exposure and HLA in healthy donors. Researchers ran the PCR with 60 Vbeta and 13 Jbeta primers. Sequencing used immunoSEQ multiplex PCR; TCRdb keeps in-frame clones, though not all of them. The data hold about 100,000 clones, with about three quarters observed a single time. Germline V gene data show CDR1 as SGDLS and CDR2 as YYNGEE. Between the trimmed V and J ends, which lost 0 bases and 4 bases, there was a span of 19 bases. The CDR3 has 17 amino acids. The sequence was obtained from a man between 35 and 55 years old in good health and CMV-seropositive. The chain has TRBV9 and TRBJ1-1; D unresolved. Specimen: PBMCs. CDR3 DNA sequence: TGTGCCAGCAGCGTAGATGGGGTGGGAGGATGGGGCACTGAAGCTTTCTTT. Its translation is CASSVDGVGGWGTEAFF.